This T cell receptor beta chain was retrieved from a study of cytomegalovirus exposure and HLA in healthy donors. Background on the study: Some 80 million unique TCR sequences came from HLA-typed donors in an early release.

Findings of the study overall: Accurate prediction of most subjects' HLA-A and HLA-B alleles from TCR beta sequences was reported.

Concerning this clone itself: Antigen specificity is unknown.

PCR was performed using 60 Vbeta and 13 Jbeta primers. Method: immunoSEQ multiplex PCR; TCRdb's copy keeps in-frame clones and lacks some. Found here are about 130,000 clones; the top ten clones hold 1.5% to 2%. The clonotype was recovered from a woman in her thirties or forties in good health and CMV-seropositive. The sample was PBMCs.

The CDR3 DNA reads TGTGCCAGCAGCAAATGGGCGGGCACTGAAGCTTTCTTT. Translation: CASSKWAGTEAFF. The genes are TRBV7-9 and TRBJ1-1; no definite D call. CDR3 length equals 13 residues. V gave up 5 bases and J gave up 4 bases, with 11 bases separating them. Germline loops: CDR1 SEHNR, CDR2 FQNEAQ (reference sequence).